Below, 24 T cell receptor beta chains from the same sample are listed, as sequenced in a study of T cells in Graves' hyperthyroidism and ophthalmopathy. Amplification targeted TCR beta CDR3 regions from RNA transcripts. The HTBI primer set was used in a first-round RT-PCR of the TCR CDR3. TCRdb itself ran the multiplex PCR reads through MiXCR, one entry per CDR3 protein. The repertoire consists of roughly 840,000 distinct CDR3 sequences, with 35% to 40% occurring once and the leading ten covering approximately 8.7%. Specimen: blood. The receptor set was obtained from a man younger than 35 with Graves' hyperthyroidism.

In this sample, this clonotype turned up once. CDR3 sequence reads: CASSYGPGGQPQHF. Written as DNA, the CDR3 is TGTGCCAGCAGTTACGGGCCGGGGGGTCAGCCCCAGCATTTT. J is TRBJ1-5 and V is TRBV4-2; TRBD1 is a possible D gene (5 bases). The germline gives CDR1 LGHNA, CDR2 YNFKEQ. The CDR3 runs 14 residues. Trimming cost V 6 bases and J 6 bases, with 15 bases left between them.

The sample holds many counts of this clonotype. The chain employs TRBV29-1 and TRBJ1-5; 8 bases are shared with TRBD1. V shed 5 bases, J shed 5 bases, and the junction held 8 bases outside the gene matches. Germline CDR1 reads SQVTM; CDR2 reads ANQGSEA. The CDR3 contains 14 residues. CDR3 sequence: CSVSDRGVDQPQHF. DNA of the CDR3: TGCAGCGTTTCTGACAGGGGCGTTGATCAGCCCCAGCATTTT. The full variable domain, rest sourced from reference TRBV29-1 and TRBJ1-5, is SAVISQKPSRDICQRGTSLTIQCQVDSQVTMMFWYRQQPGQSLTLIATANQGSEATYESGFVIDKFPISRPNLTFSTLTVSNMSPEDSSIYLCSVSDRGVDQPQHFGDGTRLSIL.

In its sample, this clonotype was seen many times. V gene TRBV2 combines with J gene TRBJ1-5, with D tentatively TRBD1 (5 bases). Per the germline V gene, CDR1 is SNHLY and CDR2 is FYNNEI. V lost 3 bases to trimming and J lost 4 bases, with 13 bases between them. This CDR3 has 15 residues. The CDR3: CASSDIGTINQPQHF. Written as DNA, the CDR3 is TGTGCCAGCAGTGACATAGGGACGATTAATCAGCCCCAGCATTTT.

This clonotype was counted between two and nine times. The chain carries TRBV7-9 and TRBJ2-5, with D tentatively TRBD2 (6 bases). From germline, CDR1 is SEHNR and CDR2 FQNEAQ (reference sequence). The V end was cut by 5 bases, the J end by 3 bases, with 16 bases between. The CDR3 is 15 amino acids. The CDR3 loop is CASSGPSPGEETQYF. CDR3 sequence (DNA): TGTGCCAGCAGCGGCCCGTCTCCGGGAGAAGAGACCCAGTACTTC.

This clonotype has a count of ten or more. This sequence joins TRBV29-1 and TRBJ2-7; D is unclear. Germline V gene lookup returns CDR1 SQVTM and CDR2 ANQGSEA. With 4 bases removed from V and 5 bases from J, the gap between germline ends came to 21 bases. This CDR3 is 15 amino acids long. DNA for the CDR3: TGCAGCGTTGGTAGTTTCGGTGGTCAGGCGAACGAGCAGTACTTC. Translated, it gives CSVGSFGGQANEQYF.

This clonotype was recorded at least ten times. This sequence joins TRBV5-1 and TRBJ1-5; 9 bases are a match to TRBD1. Germline V gene sequence: CDR1 SGHRS, CDR2 YFSETQ. The CDR3 runs 15 residues. J gave up 3 bases and V 4 bases, and 5 bases lay outside the gene matches. The CDR3 DNA is TGCGCCAGCAGCAGGGGACAGGGTGACAATCAGCCCCAGCATTTT. Its protein product is CASSRGQGDNQPQHF.

This clonotype was counted many times. The CDR3 reads CASSGYRNTEAFF. The CDR3 DNA reads as TGTGCCAGCAGCGGTTACAGGAACACTGAAGCTTTCTTT. The rearrangement uses TRBV11-2 and TRBJ1-1, with D uncertain. The germline CDR1 and CDR2 sequences are SGHAT and FQNNGV. Trimming removed 5 bases at V and 1 base at J, with 8 bases between. This CDR3 spans 13 amino acids.

The V gene is TRBV7-9, the J gene TRBJ1-6; D is ambiguous. The CDR3 has 15 amino acids. The germline V gene encodes CDR1 SEHNR and CDR2 FQNEAQ (reference sequence). V was pared by 1 base and J by 6 bases, with 10 bases between. The CDR3 nucleotides read TGTGCCAGCAGCTTAGGGGAGGGTTTTAATTCACCCCTCCACTTT. Protein product: CASSLGEGFNSPLHF.

In the case of this clonotype: The junction does not match germline at one end; this may be a read error. V gene TRBV5-5 combines with J gene TRBJ1-2; 7 bases fit TRBD1. The CDR3 covers 15 residues. Germline CDR1 SGHKS, CDR2 YYEKEE (reference sequence). The CDR3 here is CASSQVNRGNYGYTF. The CDR3 bases are TGCGCCAGCAGCCAAGTAAACAGGGGTAACTATGGCTACACCTTC.

The J gene is TRBJ1-4, the V gene TRBV20-1; 11 bases are a match to TRBD1. Germline V lookup: CDR1 DFQATT, CDR2 SNEGSKA (reference sequence). The ends lost 6 bases at V and 8 bases at J; junction bases unmatched: 5. This CDR3 has 13 amino acids. The chain's CDR3 is CSALGQGDEKLFF. CDR3 sequence (DNA): TGCAGTGCGCTGGGACAGGGGGACGAAAAACTGTTTTTT.

The chain links TRBV2 to TRBJ2-3; D remains unclear. The CDR3 has 14 amino acids. From germline, CDR1 is SNHLY and CDR2 FYNNEI. The V and J ends lost 6 bases and 0 bases respectively, with 10 bases between them. This CDR3 reads CASSTMGSTDTQYF. In DNA, the CDR3 is TGTGCCAGCAGCACCATGGGAAGCACAGATACGCAGTATTTT.

The V and J genes are TRBV7-9 and TRBJ2-7; 9 nucleotides line up with TRBD2. The length of the CDR3 is 15 residues. Germline values: CDR1 SEHNR, CDR2 FQNEAQ (reference sequence). V trimming: 1 base; J trimming: 7 bases; junction bases outside the gene matches: 8. The DNA for the CDR3 is TGTGCCAGCAGCTTAGGAGGCGGGGGGGCCCAAGAGCAGTACTTC. Encoded protein: CASSLGGGGAQEQYF.

This clonotype has ten or more counts. V is TRBV7-8 and J is TRBJ2-7, with TRBD2 matching 7 bases. The V gene's germline CDR1 is SGHVS and CDR2 FQNEAQ. Losses at the gene ends were 3 bases for V and 3 bases for J; bases not matched to a gene: 2. The length of the CDR3 is 13 residues. CDR3: CASSFAGDYEQYF. As DNA, the CDR3 is TGTGCCAGCAGCTTTGCGGGGGACTACGAGCAGTACTTC.

Comments on this clonotype: This may be a read error: a much more frequent sequence differs by one nucleotide. The genes are TRBV2 and TRBJ1-1, with a tentative D call TRBD1 (5 bases). V shed 6 bases and J shed 4 bases, with 15 bases lying between them. Germline V CDR1 and CDR2: SNHLY, FYNNEI. The CDR3 has 14 residues. This chain's CDR3 is CASRRGIDGTEAFF. The CDR3 DNA sequence: TGTGCCAGCAGACGGGGGATCGATGGCACTGAAGCTTTCTTT.

J is TRBJ1-2 and V is TRBV12-3 or TRBV12-4; D is unresolved. The CDR3 length is 13 residues. The V gene lost 3 bases and the J gene lost 8 bases, with 13 bases spanning the gap. CDR3 region: CASSFATGGGYTF. The CDR3 coding sequence is TGTGCCAGCAGTTTCGCGACGGGAGGCGGCTACACCTTC.

This clonotype appeared many times. The V call is TRBV7-9, the J call TRBJ1-1, with unresolved D. The V and J ends lost 5 bases and 0 bases respectively, with 13 bases between them. The CDR3 is made up of 15 amino acids. Germline V lookup: CDR1 SEHNR, CDR2 FQNEAQ (reference sequence). Here the CDR3 reads CASSLLGGLNTEAFF. CDR3 nucleotides: TGTGCCAGCAGCCTTTTGGGCGGACTGAACACTGAAGCTTTCTTT.

The chain combines TRBV10-2 with TRBJ2-5; 10 nucleotides line up with TRBD2. Germline assignment: CDR1 WSHSY and CDR2 SAAADI. The V segment lost 7 bases and the J segment 1 base; nucleotides outside the gene matches: 6. The CDR3 consists of 15 residues. DNA for the CDR3: TGCGCCAGCATCGGCCTAGCGGGGGTCCAAGAGACCCAGTACTTC. This codes for CASIGLAGVQETQYF.

Points on this clonotype: Just one base apart from a much larger clone, this may be a read error. The CDR3 sequence: CATSDRGNGYTF. In DNA form, the CDR3 reads TGTGCCACCAGCGACAGGGGTAATGGCTACACCTTC. V usage is TRBV10-3 and J usage is TRBJ1-2; TRBD1 matches at 8 bases. This CDR3 has 12 residues. Germline-derived CDR1 and CDR2 are ENHRY and SYGVKD. J was trimmed by 6 bases and V by 10 bases; bases with no gene match: 7.

This clonotype was recorded many times. The rearrangement links TRBV29-1 to TRBJ2-2; no clear D gene. Germline CDR1 is SQVTM and CDR2 is ANQGSEA. The CDR3 covers 12 residues. V was cut by 4 bases and J by 5 bases, with 8 bases left in between. The CDR3 region has the DNA TGCAGCGTTGCGCAGTCAACCGGGGAGCTGTTTTTT. It specifies CSVAQSTGELFF.

The chain employs TRBV20-1 and TRBJ1-2; TRBD1 might be the D (6 bases). The length of the CDR3 is 12 residues. Germline V lookup: CDR1 DFQATT, CDR2 SNEGSKA (reference sequence). Trimming took 8 bases from V and 4 from J, leaving 14 bases between them. The CDR3 DNA sequence: TGCAGTCCAGGCGGGGGCACCTATGGCTACACCTTC. This encodes CSPGGGTYGYTF.

The chain links TRBV5-1 to TRBJ2-5, with 10 bases aligning to TRBD1. J gave up 3 bases and V 4 bases, and 6 bases lay outside the gene matches. This CDR3 is 15 amino acids long. In germline, CDR1 is SGHRS, CDR2 YFSETQ. CDR3 DNA sequence: TGCGCCAGCAGCAGGGACAGGGGTTGGGAAGAGACCCAGTACTTC. Residues: CASSRDRGWEETQYF. The full variable domain, rest sourced from reference TRBV5-1 and TRBJ2-5, is KAGVTQTPRYLIKTRGQQVTLSCSPISGHRSVSWYQQTPGQGLQFLFEYFSETQRNKGNFPGRFSGRQFSNSRSEMNVSTLELGDSALYLCASSRDRGWEETQYFGPGTRLLVL.

V is TRBV9 and J is TRBJ2-7; D is uncertain. This CDR3 has 12 amino acids. Per germline, CDR1 SGDLS and CDR2 YYNGEE. V was pared by 4 bases and J by 6 bases, with 11 bases between. The CDR3 sequence is CASSTLPPEQYF. The CDR3 DNA follows: TGTGCCAGCAGCACCCTGCCGCCCGAGCAGTACTTC.

This rearrangement joins TRBV7-9 to TRBJ2-5; tentative D call: TRBD2 (6 bases). The CDR3 loop spans 14 amino acids. CDR1 and CDR2 (germline): SEHNR, FQNEAQ (reference sequence). With 6 bases removed from V and 2 bases from J, the gap between germline ends came to 13 bases. This CDR3 is CASSYVAVQETQYF. Written as DNA, the CDR3 is TGTGCCAGCAGTTATGTAGCGGTTCAAGAGACCCAGTACTTC.

V usage is TRBV20-1 and J usage is TRBJ2-5; either TRBD1 or TRBD2 may fit D (5 bases each). The V gene lost 0 bases and the J gene lost 5 bases, with 13 bases spanning the gap. Germline assignment: CDR1 DFQATT and CDR2 SNEGSKA (reference sequence). The CDR3 runs to 14 residues. CDR3 sequence: CSARDHRRGETQYF. The CDR3 DNA is TGCAGTGCTAGAGATCATCGACGGGGCGAGACCCAGTACTTC.